This T cell receptor beta chain was sequenced for a study of PD-1 blockade in classical Hodgkin lymphoma (dated by TCRdb to the early 2020s). In the study overall: Nivolumab dosing was 3 mg/kg intravenously every 2 weeks, continuing until either disease progression or unacceptable toxicity. A peripheral blood immune signature of response to PD-1 blockade in classical Hodgkin lymphoma was defined using TCR beta sequencing and CyTOF. Study-wide conclusions, independent of this receptor: Baseline TCR diversity was reported to be lower in newly diagnosed patients than in healthy donors and to be lower still in relapsed/refractory patients. The study covered only a single clinical trial cohort, and the causes of the repertoire differences, possibly disease activity or prior therapy, were still not defined. Patients starting nivolumab less than 1 year after ASCT had lower diversity and were excluded from later analyses to avoid confounding by immune reconstitution. Baseline diversity similar to that of newly diagnosed patients was observed in trial patients achieving complete response, whereas significantly lower diversity was observed in partial responders and progressors. A significant rise by C4D1 was seen in CD4+ but not CD8+ TCR diversity (p=0.0027 vs p=0.16), with the rise being most apparent in complete responders (p=0.02).

This specimen's time point label, interpreted: cycle 1 day 1 (C1D1), immediately before nivolumab initiation. All trial patients had relapsed after autologous stem cell transplantation, with cohorts A, B and C differing in prior brentuximab vedotin exposure. Using a Miltenyi CD4+ T cell isolation kit, CD4+ T cells were purified from thawed PBMCs through magnetic negative selection. A total of fewer than 65 patients with relapsed/refractory classical Hodgkin lymphoma made up the trial cohort, and each patient's best overall response was complete response, partial response or progressive disease. Single-agent nivolumab was administered to trial patients in the multi-cohort phase II CheckMate 205 trial. An independent review committee assessed best overall response by applying the 2007 International Working Group response criteria. Trial PBMCs were collected just before the start of nivolumab (C1D1) and during therapy at cycle 2 day 1 and cycle 4 day 1. Peripheral blood was collected in 8 mL Vacutainer Cell Preparation Tubes, from which PBMCs were isolated by centrifugation and then cryopreserved. Purified CD4+ and CD8+ fractions were generated only in cases for which an additional PBMC sample was available. Magnetically labelled cells were removed on LS columns in a quadroMACS separator, and the flow-through was retained as the purified fraction.

V is shortened by 7 bases, J by 1 base, and the region joining them spans 26 bases. CDR1 and CDR2, looked up from the germline V gene (reference sequence), are SGHNT and YYREEE. The CDR3 runs 18 amino acids, cysteine and phenylalanine included. Only the CDR3 portion is preserved as DNA: 54 bases, with reading frame beginning at the first base. Genomic DNA was extracted with the Qiagen DNeasy kit from unsorted PBMCs and from negatively selected CD4+ and CD8+ fractions. Amplification of TCR beta CDR3 regions was done by immunoSEQ multiplex PCR with primers that anneal to V and J segments. Amplification bias was minimized using a synthetic immune receptor repertoire, and residual bias was removed computationally after sequencing. On the study's bioinformatics: Repertoire diversity was quantified as the Shannon entropy index using custom Python scripts. The unsorted, CD4+ and CD8+ repertoires were each analyzed separately, with the exception of combined analyses, where CD4+ and CD8+ sequences were merged in silico. A clone counted as expanded when the clone's frequency after treatment rose at least 2-fold relative to C1D1, and clones undetected at baseline were given a pseudocount of 0.5. Singleton clones were defined as clones with 0 or 1 copy at C1D1, and non-singleton clones were defined as clones with 2 or more copies. Clones expanded in unsorted samples were labelled as CD4+, CD8+ or unknown by matching protein sequences in sorted samples from the same patient. Wilcoxon tests were applied to paired samples to test diversity changes from C1D1 to C4D1. What TCRdb holds here is the immuneACCESS table cut down to in-frame rearrangements. Part of the clones is not present; checked against another copy, under half of the missing clones reflect an unresolved V gene, and the others are unexplained. V and J calls and clone size are as listed in that table; D and trimming were resolved from the DNA. The sample includes more than 9,500 clones, with approximately 79% observed a single time. The top ten constitute about 1.4% of the sample.

Regarding this clone: Which antigen it targets is not known. One base away there is no much larger clone; base qualities are not given.

The sequencing used CD4+ T cells from blood, collected at baseline. The TCR sequence derives from a human donor with classical Hodgkin lymphoma. The rearrangement joined TRBV5-4 to TRBJ1-2; the best D guess is TRBD1, with 5 bases matching. The DNA sequence is given as TGTGCCAGCCGCCGACAGTCCCAGGACCGAGAATATAACTATGGCTACACCTTC. Translation gives CASRRQSQDREYNYGYTF.